Presented here are 26 T cell receptor beta chains from one specimen sequenced in a study of blood T cell repertoires in COVID-19. TCRdb keeps only in-frame clones here, not all; method: immunoSEQ multiplex PCR. The sample contains about 240,000 clones, about 80% of which appear only once. Material: peripheral blood. The receptors were sampled from a woman of 80 years or more with acute or convalescent COVID-19.

The V gene is TRBV6-4, the J gene TRBJ1-6; D may be TRBD1 (5 bases). Germline loops: CDR1 MRHNA, CDR2 SNTAGT. Trimming removed 2 bases at V and 10 bases at J, with 15 bases between. The CDR3 is 15 amino acids. DNA for the CDR3: TGTGCCAGCAGTGACGATGGCGGGGGACGGTCACCCCTCCACTTT. Its translation: CASSDDGGGRSPLHF.

As for this clone: Other DNA sequences from this sample encode an identical CDR3 as well. V usage is TRBV7-9 and J usage is TRBJ2-2; tentatively, D is TRBD1 (6 bases). Trimming took 5 bases from V and 6 from J, leaving 10 bases between them. This CDR3 is built from 13 residues. The V gene's germline CDR1 is SEHNR and CDR2 FQNEAQ (reference sequence). CDR3 region: CASSLTGAGELFF. The CDR3 bases are TGTGCCAGCAGCCTGACAGGTGCCGGGGAGCTGTTTTTT.

The CDR3 region has the DNA TGTGCCACCAGCAGAACCCTAGGAGGGACCTACGAGCAGTACTTC. It encodes CATSRTLGGTYEQYF. This chain joins TRBV15 and TRBJ2-7, with D possibly TRBD2 on 6 matching bases. V lost 2 bases, J lost 2 bases, and 13 bases lay in between. CDR1 LNHNV and CDR2 YYDKDF come from the germline V gene (reference sequence). The CDR3 length is 15 residues.

This clone has just a few counts. The chain uses TRBV28 and TRBJ1-2; 9 nucleotides match TRBD1. The length of the CDR3 is 12 residues. After removal of 7 bases from V and 7 bases from J, the junction contained 4 bases not matched to a gene. The germline V gene has CDR1 MDHEN and CDR2 SYDVKM. This CDR3 reads CASTGTGFGYTF. CDR3 sequence (DNA): TGTGCCAGCACCGGGACAGGGTTTGGCTACACCTTC.

The rearrangement joins TRBV4-1 to TRBJ2-4, with D tentatively TRBD1 (7 bases). Trimming took 0 bases from V and 1 from J, leaving 13 bases between them. The germline gives CDR1 MGHRA, CDR2 YSYEKL. The CDR3 sequence is 17 residues long. The CDR3 reads CASSQDVTGRAKNIQYF. CDR3 nucleotide sequence: TGCGCCAGCAGCCAAGATGTGACAGGGAGGGCCAAAAACATTCAGTACTTC.

The V gene is TRBV7-7, the J gene TRBJ2-5, with TRBD2 identical over 9 bases. The CDR3 sequence is 16 residues long. In germline, CDR1 is SSHAT, CDR2 FNYEAQ (reference sequence). The CDR3 DNA reads as TGTGCTAGCGCCTGGGGGGGGACTAGCCTCCAAGAGACCCAGTACTTC. Protein: CASAWGGTSLQETQYF.

This rearrangement joins TRBV9 to TRBJ2-1; D unresolved. Germline values: CDR1 SGDLS, CDR2 YYNGEE. The V and J ends lost 0 bases and 0 bases respectively, with 13 bases between them. This CDR3 is built from 17 residues. The CDR3 region has the DNA TGTGCCAGCAGCGTAGGTCGGGTCCAGAGCTCCTACAATGAGCAGTTCTTC. This gives the protein CASSVGRVQSSYNEQFF.

The chain combines TRBV6-6 with TRBJ1-1; a possible D gene is TRBD1 (5 bases). Germline V lookup: CDR1 MNHNY, CDR2 SVGAGI (reference sequence). CDR3 length equals 14 residues. Trimming stripped 0 bases from V and 5 bases from J, with 10 bases between. The DNA for the CDR3 is TGTGCCAGCAGTTACTCGGGCAGGGAAACTGAAGCTTTCTTT. Amino acid sequence: CASSYSGRETEAFF.

The chain has TRBV27 and TRBJ1-2; 9 nucleotides match TRBD1. The CDR3 has 15 amino acids. Losses at the gene ends were 2 bases for V and 7 bases for J; bases not matched to a gene: 8. Germline V gives CDR1 MNHEY, CDR2 SMNVEV (reference sequence). The CDR3 protein is CASSLRGDRGFGYTF. The CDR3 coding sequence is TGTGCCAGCAGTTTAAGGGGCGACAGGGGGTTTGGCTACACCTTC.

The chain combines TRBV19 with TRBJ1-4; 8 bases line up with TRBD1. The CDR3 consists of 17 residues. The V segment lost 4 bases and the J segment 2 bases; nucleotides outside the gene matches: 9. The germline CDR1 and CDR2 sequences are LNHDA and SQIVND (reference sequence). DNA for the CDR3: TGTGCCAGTAGTAACCCAGGGGGCTGGAGCACTAATGAAAAACTGTTTTTT. Protein: CASSNPGGWSTNEKLFF.

This chain connects TRBV6-5 to TRBJ2-1; the D gene is possibly TRBD1 (5 bases). From germline, CDR1 is MNHEY and CDR2 SVGAGI. Between the trimmed V and J ends, which lost 11 bases and 8 bases, there was a span of 25 bases. This CDR3 has 15 amino acids. The CDR3 DNA reads as TGTGCCTCAAATCAACCCCCTCTAGGGGTCTATGAGCAGTTCTTC. Residues: CASNQPPLGVYEQFF.

The chain couples TRBV4-2 to TRBJ2-3, with 13 bases lining up with TRBD2. CDR1 LGHNA and CDR2 YNFKEQ come from the germline V gene. The CDR3 is 17 amino acids. V lost 5 bases and J lost 2; bases outside the gene matches: 7. CDR3 amino acids: CASSRSGLAGDTDTQYF. CDR3 nucleotide sequence: TGTGCCAGCAGCAGGAGCGGACTAGCGGGGGACACAGATACGCAGTATTTT.

The chain joins TRBV5-1 to TRBJ2-5; TRBD1 aligns across 7 bases. The germline V gene encodes CDR1 SGHRS and CDR2 YFSETQ. This CDR3 has 16 residues. Germline trimming cut 5 bases from V and 0 bases from J; bases unmatched to any gene: 10. The CDR3 loop is CASRFDRAFYQETQYF. For the CDR3, the DNA is TGCGCCAGCAGGTTTGACAGGGCCTTTTACCAAGAGACCCAGTACTTC.

The V gene is TRBV30, the J gene TRBJ1-6; the match to TRBD1 covers 7 bases. Trimming cost V 3 bases and J 10 bases; bases outside gene matches: 9. The CDR3 is made up of 14 amino acids. Germline V gene lookup returns CDR1 GTSNPN and CDR2 SVGIG (reference sequence). CDR3 region: CAWSVQGRGSPLHF. The CDR3 nucleotides are TGTGCCTGGAGCGTACAGGGGCGAGGCTCACCCCTCCACTTT.

This sequence joins TRBV7-9 and TRBJ1-5, with D unresolved. The CDR3 spans 13 residues. Germline CDR1 reads SEHNR; CDR2 reads FQNEAQ (reference sequence). V lost 2 bases to trimming and J lost 1 base, with 3 bases between them. The CDR3 nucleotides read TGTGCCAGCAGCTTACTAAGCAATCAGCCCCAGCATTTT. This sequence encodes CASSLLSNQPQHF. Full variable domain (outside the CDR3, taken from reference TRBV7-9 and TRBJ1-5): DTGVSQNPRHKITKRGQNVTFRCDPISEHNRLYWYRQTLGQGPEFLTYFQNEAQLEKSRLLSDRFSAERPKGSFSTLEIQRTEQGDSAMYLCASSLLSNQPQHFGDGTRLSIL.

The genes are TRBV6-2 or TRBV6-3 and TRBJ1-1; 7 nucleotides align to TRBD1. The junction had 5 bases not matched to a gene; V was cut back by 6 bases and J by 1 base. In germline, CDR1 is MNHEY, CDR2 SVGEGT. The CDR3 is 14 residues long. The CDR3 nucleotides read TGTGCCAGCAGCTCACAGGGGAGGAACACTGAAGCTTTCTTT. As protein: CASSSQGRNTEAFF.

The chain has TRBV2 and TRBJ1-6; D ambiguous. The CDR3 has 14 amino acids. V was clipped by 7 bases and J by 10 bases, with 17 bases between them. The germline V gene has CDR1 SNHLY and CDR2 FYNNEI. The CDR3 here is CASTRSEGNSPLHF. Written as DNA, the CDR3 is TGTGCCAGCACTCGGTCAGAGGGAAACTCACCCCTCCACTTT.

The chain joins TRBV12-3 or TRBV12-4 to TRBJ1-2; possible D gene TRBD1, 5 bases. V shed 5 bases and J shed 4 bases, with 11 bases lying between them. The CDR3 contains 13 residues. The CDR3 DNA is TGTGCCAGCAGTCCCCAGGGCAGCTATGGCTACACCTTC. This encodes CASSPQGSYGYTF.

The rearrangement links TRBV5-4 to TRBJ1-2; 8 bases line up with TRBD1. Trimming at V came to 4 bases and at J to 6 bases, leaving 5 bases not matched to a gene. CDR3 length: 13 residues. From germline, CDR1 is SGHNT and CDR2 YYREEE (reference sequence). CDR3 region: CASSPRTGNGYTF. Here the CDR3 DNA reads TGTGCCAGCAGCCCAAGGACAGGGAATGGCTACACCTTC. Using reference TRBV5-4 and TRBJ1-2 for the parts outside the CDR3, the full variable domain is ETGVTQSPTHLIKTRGQQVTLRCSSQSGHNTVSWYQQALGQGPQFIFQYYREEENGRGNFPPRFSGLQFPNYSSELNVNALELDDSALYLCASSPRTGNGYTFGSGTRLTVV.

The CDR3 DNA is TGTGCCACCAGTGATCCCGACAGTGGGAGGACCGGGGAGCTGTTTTTT. It yields the protein CATSDPDSGRTGELFF. This chain links TRBV24-1 with TRBJ2-2; possible D gene TRBD2, 6 bases. Germline V lookup: CDR1 KGHDR, CDR2 SFDVKD. Trimming took off 3 bases at V and 5 bases at J, with 15 bases between the two ends. The CDR3 runs to 16 residues.

The V gene is TRBV3-1 (or the pseudogene TRBV3-2), the J gene TRBJ1-1; D gene ambiguous. V was cut by 3 bases and J by 3 bases, with 8 bases left in between. Germline V CDR1 and CDR2: LGHDT, YNNKEL (reference sequence). The CDR3 has 13 residues. CDR3 bases: TGTGCCAGCAGCCATTCGGGGTACACTGAAGCTTTCTTT. This gives the protein CASSHSGYTEAFF.

The V and J genes are TRBV2 and TRBJ1-2, with 7 bases that match TRBD1. Unmatched junction bases numbered 15, after V lost 9 bases and J lost 8 bases. The CDR3 has 14 amino acids. The germline gives CDR1 SNHLY, CDR2 FYNNEI. CDR3 in amino acids: CASNYLQGGEGYTF. CDR3 in DNA: TGTGCCAGTAATTACCTTCAGGGGGGTGAGGGCTACACCTTC.

The genes are TRBV28 and TRBJ1-5; 9 bases are a match to TRBD1. Trimming at V came to 6 bases and at J to 7 bases, leaving 4 bases not matched to a gene. The CDR3 loop spans 13 amino acids. From germline, CDR1 is MDHEN and CDR2 SYDVKM. CDR3 in amino acids: CASSLQGAQPQHF. The CDR3 DNA reads TGTGCCAGCAGCCTACAGGGGGCCCAGCCCCAGCATTTT.

This clone has more than one count but fewer than ten. This rearrangement joins TRBV5-1 to TRBJ2-5, with TRBD2 identical over 16 bases. Trimming at V came to 4 bases and at J to 5 bases, leaving 8 bases not matched to a gene. Germline values: CDR1 SGHRS, CDR2 YFSETQ. The CDR3 length is 17 residues. CDR3 loop: CASSAGTSGGASETQYF. CDR3 in DNA: TGCGCCAGCAGCGCCGGGACTAGCGGGGGGGCATCTGAGACCCAGTACTTC.

The chain joins TRBV2 to TRBJ1-3; maybe TRBD1 (6 bases). V lost 7 bases and J 0 bases, leaving 7 bases between the germline ends. The CDR3 runs 13 residues. The germline CDR1 and CDR2 sequences are SNHLY and FYNNEI. CDR3 loop: CASTGDSGNTIYF. CDR3 nucleotide sequence: TGTGCCAGCACAGGGGACTCTGGAAACACCATATATTTT.

DNA for the CDR3: TGTGCCAGCAGTCTCTTAGGGAGCCATCAGCCCCAGCATTTT. Translating gives CASSLLGSHQPQHF. The genes are TRBV28 and TRBJ1-5; D unresolved. Trimming cost V 5 bases and J 5 bases, with 13 bases left between them. CDR3 size: 14 residues. CDR1 and CDR2 (germline): MDHEN, SYDVKM.